What follows describes a single T cell receptor beta chain. Its specificity is unknown. This sample was included in a study of identifying expanded T cells in peripheral blood. Study results and caveats: Two-week clone count variance significantly increased as total template count grew. Differentially abundant clones: around 1.1 between replicates, roughly 16 at around 2 weeks, around 19 at four.

Generated by immunoSEQ multiplex PCR, the TCRdb table keeps only in-frame clones and is missing some. The profile shows some 78,000 clones, 70% to 90% of them singletons. CDR3 length: 12 residues. The source material was blood. The TCR comes from a person between 18 and 69 years old in good health. The chain joins TRBV21-1 to TRBJ1-2. TRBV21-1 is a documented pseudogene. CDR3 bases: TGTGCCAGCAGCAAATTGAACGATGGCTACACCTTC. Protein sequence: CASSKLNDGYTF.